This T cell receptor (beta chain) was sequenced in a study of blood T cell repertoires in COVID-19. On the study more broadly: Samples came from the United States, Italy and Spain, spanning acute and convalescent COVID-19. The analysed material was cDNA or gDNA that came from T cells, B-cell-depleted T cells, or PBMCs.

Between the trimmed V and J ends, which lost 7 bases and 3 bases, there was a span of 12 bases. Looked up from germline, CDR1 is MNHEY and CDR2 is SMNVEV (reference sequence). The CDR3 is 13 residues long. This clone was counted many times. Authors' analysis steps: Amplification with reference gene primers provided the estimates of nucleated cell counts. Sequenced by immunoSEQ multiplex PCR; TCRdb stores in-frame clones only, minus some. V and J calls and clone size are copied from that table; D and trimming were computed from the DNA. Here the sample spans about 130,000 clones, roughly four fifths being singletons.

What was sequenced was peripheral blood. The source is a man in his 60s with acute or convalescent COVID-19. V usage is TRBV27 and J usage is TRBJ1-1; D is possibly TRBD1 (6 bases). In DNA, the CDR3 is TGTGCCAGCACCCACACAGGGTACACTGAAGCTTTCTTT. This encodes CASTHTGYTEAFF.